This T cell receptor beta chain is from a study of T cell responses to AZD1222 COVID-19 vaccine. Turning to the study itself: Second-dose recipients at about 4 or about 12 weeks were treated as one pooled group. Study outcomes and limitations: Vaccine-associated CD4 TCRs spanned spike, dominant at 160-218 and 743-854. In the spike-specific TCR repertoire, nearly half reportedly target unmutated variant regions. Seropositive status at baseline applied to only five or six AZD1222 recipients.

Produced via immunoSEQ multiplex PCR; TCRdb's table is partial and in-frame only. The data hold approximately 110,000 clones, with around 86% observed a single time. CDR1 and CDR2 (germline): SEHNR, FQNEAQ (reference sequence). V gave up 4 bases and J gave up 0 bases, with 19 bases separating them. The CDR3 has 17 residues. Turning to this clone: The target antigen is unknown.

The chain is built from TRBV7-9 and TRBJ2-7; the D call may be TRBD1 or TRBD2 (6 bases each). The sequencing used peripheral blood, collected on day 0 of AZD1222 vaccination. This TCR was sampled from an adult in good health. As DNA, the CDR3 is TGTGCCAGCAGCTCGCCGGAGGGGGACACAATCTCCTACGAGCAGTACTTC. It translates to CASSSPEGDTISYEQYF.